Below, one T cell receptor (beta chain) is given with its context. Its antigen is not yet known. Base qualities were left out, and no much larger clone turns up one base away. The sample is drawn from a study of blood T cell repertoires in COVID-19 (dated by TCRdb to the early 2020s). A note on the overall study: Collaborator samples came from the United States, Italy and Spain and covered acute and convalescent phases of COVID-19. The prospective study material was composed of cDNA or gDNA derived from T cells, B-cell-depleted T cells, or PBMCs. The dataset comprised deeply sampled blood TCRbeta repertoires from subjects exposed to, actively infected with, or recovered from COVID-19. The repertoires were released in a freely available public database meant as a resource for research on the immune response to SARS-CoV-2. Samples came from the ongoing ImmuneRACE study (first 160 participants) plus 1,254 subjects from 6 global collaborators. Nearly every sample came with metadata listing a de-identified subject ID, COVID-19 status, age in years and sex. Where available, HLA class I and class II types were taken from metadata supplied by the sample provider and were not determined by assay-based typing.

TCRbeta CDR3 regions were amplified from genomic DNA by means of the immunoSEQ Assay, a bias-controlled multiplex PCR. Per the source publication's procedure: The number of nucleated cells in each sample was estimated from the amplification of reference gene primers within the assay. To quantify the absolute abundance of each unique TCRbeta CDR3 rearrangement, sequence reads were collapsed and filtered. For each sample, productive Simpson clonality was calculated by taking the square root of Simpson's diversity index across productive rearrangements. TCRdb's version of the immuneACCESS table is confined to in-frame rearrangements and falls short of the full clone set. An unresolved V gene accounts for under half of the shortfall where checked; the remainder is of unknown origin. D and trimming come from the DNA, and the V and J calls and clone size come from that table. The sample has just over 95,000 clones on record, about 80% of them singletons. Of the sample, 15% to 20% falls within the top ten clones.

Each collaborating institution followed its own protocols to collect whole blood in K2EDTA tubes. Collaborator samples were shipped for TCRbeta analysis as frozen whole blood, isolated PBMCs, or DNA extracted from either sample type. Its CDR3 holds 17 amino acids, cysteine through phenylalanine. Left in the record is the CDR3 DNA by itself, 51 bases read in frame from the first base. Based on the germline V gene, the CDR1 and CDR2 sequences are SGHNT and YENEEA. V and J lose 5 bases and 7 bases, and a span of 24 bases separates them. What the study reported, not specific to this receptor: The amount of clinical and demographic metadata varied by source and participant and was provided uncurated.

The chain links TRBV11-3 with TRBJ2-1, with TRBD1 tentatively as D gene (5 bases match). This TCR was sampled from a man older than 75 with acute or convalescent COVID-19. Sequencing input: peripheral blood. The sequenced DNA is TGTGCCAGCAGCCCCCCTGCAGGGTCAGTGAGCCTTAATGAGCAGTTCTTC. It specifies CASSPPAGSVSLNEQFF.